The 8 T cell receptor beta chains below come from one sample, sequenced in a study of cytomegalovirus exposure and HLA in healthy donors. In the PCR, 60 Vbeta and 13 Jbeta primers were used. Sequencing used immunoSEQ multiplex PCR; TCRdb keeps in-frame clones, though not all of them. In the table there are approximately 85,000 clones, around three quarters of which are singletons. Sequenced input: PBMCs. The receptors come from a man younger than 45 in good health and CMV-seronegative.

CDR3 sequence (DNA): TGTGCCAGCAGCCTCACGACAGGGGTCACCTACGAGCAGTACTTC. It yields the protein CASSLTTGVTYEQYF. The chain links TRBV28 to TRBJ2-7; 8 nucleotides match TRBD1. Germline CDR1 is MDHEN and CDR2 is SYDVKM. The ends lost 6 bases at V and 2 bases at J; junction bases unmatched: 9. The CDR3 covers 15 residues.

CDR3 sequence (DNA): TGTGCCTGGAGTGCACGGGGTGGGCAGCCCCAGCATTTT. As protein: CAWSARGGQPQHF. The rearrangement uses TRBV30 and TRBJ1-5; no clear D gene. The CDR3 spans 13 residues. Germline-derived CDR1 and CDR2 are GTSNPN and SVGIG (reference sequence). Deletions cut 1 base from V and 7 bases from J, with 11 bases between.

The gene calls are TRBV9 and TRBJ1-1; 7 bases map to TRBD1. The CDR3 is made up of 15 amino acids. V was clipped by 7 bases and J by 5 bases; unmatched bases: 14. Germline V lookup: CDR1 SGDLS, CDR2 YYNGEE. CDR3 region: CASSSLRQGGTEAFF. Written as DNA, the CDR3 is TGTGCCAGCTCCTCCCTTCGACAGGGCGGAACTGAAGCTTTCTTT.

CDR3 bases: TGTGCCAGCCGGCCCCAGGGGAACACCGGGGAGCTGTTTTTT. It is translated as CASRPQGNTGELFF. This rearrangement joins TRBV6-4 to TRBJ2-2; a weak D match, TRBD1 (5 bases). The germline V gene encodes CDR1 MRHNA and CDR2 SNTAGT. This CDR3 region has 14 residues. The V and J ends lost 8 bases and 1 base respectively, with 11 bases between them.

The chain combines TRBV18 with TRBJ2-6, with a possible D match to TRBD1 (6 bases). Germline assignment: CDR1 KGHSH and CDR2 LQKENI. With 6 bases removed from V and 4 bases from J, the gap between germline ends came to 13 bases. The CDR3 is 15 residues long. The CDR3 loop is CASSPTGSGANVLTF. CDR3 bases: TGTGCCAGCTCGCCAACAGGGTCCGGGGCCAACGTCCTGACTTTC.

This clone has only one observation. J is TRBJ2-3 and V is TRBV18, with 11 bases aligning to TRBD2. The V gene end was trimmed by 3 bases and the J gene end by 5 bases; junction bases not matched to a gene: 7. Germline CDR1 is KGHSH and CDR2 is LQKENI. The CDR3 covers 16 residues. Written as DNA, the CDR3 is TGTGCCAGCTCACCGACTAGCGGGGCGACGGGAGATACGCAGTATTTT. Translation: CASSPTSGATGDTQYF.

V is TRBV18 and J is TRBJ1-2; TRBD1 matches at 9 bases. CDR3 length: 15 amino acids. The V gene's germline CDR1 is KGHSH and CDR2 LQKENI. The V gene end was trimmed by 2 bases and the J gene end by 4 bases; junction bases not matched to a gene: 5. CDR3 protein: CASSPLDRGGYGYTF. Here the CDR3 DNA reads TGTGCCAGCTCACCATTGGACAGGGGCGGCTATGGCTACACCTTC.

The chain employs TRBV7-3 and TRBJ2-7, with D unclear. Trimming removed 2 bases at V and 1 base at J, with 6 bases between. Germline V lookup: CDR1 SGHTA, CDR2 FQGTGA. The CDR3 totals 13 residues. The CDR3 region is CASSLVQSYEQYF. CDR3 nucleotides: TGTGCCAGCAGCTTAGTACAGTCCTACGAGCAGTACTTC.